This T cell receptor beta chain was obtained from a study of shared clonotypes between healthy human individuals. Study-level points and caveats: Among donors, sharing of clonotypes was expected to be affected by sequencing depth.

The method was immunoSEQ multiplex PCR; TCRdb's version includes in-frame clones alone and lacks a portion of them. The top ten hold roughly 0.1% of the sample, which has hundreds of thousands of clones, 95% to 96% seen once. Naive CD8 cells lacked CD45RO and underwent positive selection for CCR7, leaving out terminally differentiated effector memory CD45RA+ cells. This CDR3 is built from 16 residues. V was cut by 0 bases and J by 7 bases, with 15 bases left in between. Germline V gives CDR1 SGHVS, CDR2 FNYEAQ. Points on this clone: Its antigen is still unknown.

Sequencing input: naive CD8+ T cells sorted from blood. This chain links TRBV7-6 with TRBJ1-4, with D possibly matching TRBD1 (5 bases). The receptor comes from a woman younger than 45 in good health. The CDR3 bases are TGTGCCAGCAGCTTAGCGATCGGGGGTTTCGGTGAAAAACTGTTTTTT. It codes for CASSLAIGGFGEKLFF.